The next 19 T cell receptor beta chains were all read from a single sample in a study of beta chain features in type 1 diabetes. Findings and limits, study-wide: Shortening of TCRB CDR3s, moderate but significant, appeared in all four CD4+ subsets of Type 1 diabetes patients.

These receptors' antigens are unknown. What was sequenced were expressed TCRB transcripts, since all of the isolated RNA had been reverse transcribed. Repertoires were generated with immunoSEQ multiplex PCR, while TCRdb's copy carries only in-frame clones and drops some. The sample contains more than 300,000 clones, 10% to 15% of which appear only once. Input material: naive CD4+ T cells from blood. Receptors originate from a young woman with type 1 diabetes.

A few counts support this clone. The chain joins TRBV5-1 to TRBJ2-1, with no clear D. The CDR3 consists of 14 residues. Germline lookup yields CDR1 SGHRS and CDR2 YFSETQ. Trimming took 0 bases from V and 4 from J, leaving 8 bases between them. The CDR3 spells CASSLGTEYNEQFF. CDR3 bases: TGCGCCAGCAGCTTGGGCACAGAATACAATGAGCAGTTCTTC.

The sample holds a few counts of this clone. The same CDR3 can be traced to other DNA sequences in this sample. CDR3 amino acids: CASSLGQGSYEQYF. Here the CDR3 DNA reads TGCGCCAGCAGCTTGGGACAGGGCTCCTACGAGCAGTACTTC. The chain employs TRBV5-1 and TRBJ2-7; 7 positions agree with TRBD1. Trimming cost V 0 bases and J 0 bases; bases outside gene matches: 0. Germline V gene sequence: CDR1 SGHRS, CDR2 YFSETQ. The CDR3 is 14 residues long.

The CDR3 DNA reads TGTGCCACCAGAGGACAGGACAGCACAGATACGCAGTATTTT. It yields the protein CATRGQDSTDTQYF. V is TRBV7-2 and J is TRBJ2-3, with 7 bases that match TRBD1. The junction had 7 bases not matched to a gene; V was cut back by 10 bases and J by 0 bases. The CDR3 is 14 amino acids. Germline V CDR1 and CDR2: SGHTA, FQGNSA.

The chain couples TRBV30 to TRBJ2-2, with D possibly being TRBD2 (6 bases). CDR1 and CDR2 from the germline V gene are GTSNPN and SVGIG (reference sequence). The CDR3 is made up of 14 amino acids. V was pared by 3 bases and J by 12 bases, with 20 bases between. Here the CDR3 reads CAWRTGSSGPQLFF. As DNA, the CDR3 is TGTGCCTGGAGGACGGGAAGTAGCGGCCCGCAGCTGTTTTTT.

The chain has TRBV9 and TRBJ2-5; D not resolved. CDR3 length: 13 residues. V was clipped by 0 bases and J by 3 bases, with 6 bases between them. Per the germline V gene, CDR1 is SGDLS and CDR2 is YYNGEE. This chain's CDR3 is CASSVAMEETQYF. In DNA form, the CDR3 reads TGTGCCAGCAGCGTAGCTATGGAAGAGACCCAGTACTTC.

The chain uses TRBV25-1 and TRBJ2-5, with TRBD1 matching 11 bases. CDR3 length: 17 amino acids. Germline V lookup: CDR1 MGHDK, CDR2 SYGVNS. With 3 bases clipped from V and 3 bases from J, the junction kept 9 bases outside the gene matches. The DNA for the CDR3 is TGTGCCAGCAGTGATCCCCTCGGGACAGGGGGAGAAGAGACCCAGTACTTC. Its protein product is CASSDPLGTGGEETQYF.

The V call is TRBV11-3, the J call TRBJ2-7; D possibly corresponds to TRBD2 (6 bases). Trimming stripped 3 bases from V and 3 bases from J, with 9 bases between. CDR1 and CDR2 from the germline V gene are SGHNT and YENEEA. This CDR3 is built from 13 residues. As DNA, the CDR3 is TGTGCCAGCAGCTTGGGCGGGGACTACGAGCAGTACTTC. Translation gives CASSLGGDYEQYF.

This clone was detected a few times. The V call is TRBV29-1, the J call TRBJ1-1; 12 nucleotides align to TRBD1. CDR3 size: 17 residues. Per germline, CDR1 SQVTM and CDR2 ANQGSEA. Losses at the gene ends were 6 bases for V and 4 bases for J; bases not matched to a gene: 15. The CDR3 sequence is CSVALIGTGGARTEAFF. The CDR3 coding sequence is TGCAGCGTGGCCCTCATTGGGACAGGGGGCGCGCGCACTGAAGCTTTCTTT. The full variable domain, with the rest looked up from reference TRBV29-1 and TRBJ1-1, is SAVISQKPSRDICQRGTSLTIQCQVDSQVTMMFWYRQQPGQSLTLIATANQGSEATYESGFVIDKFPISRPNLTFSTLTVSNMSPEDSSIYLCSVALIGTGGARTEAFFGQGTRLTVV.

The chain uses TRBV4-3 and TRBJ2-7, with D possibly matching TRBD1 (5 bases). Germline lookup yields CDR1 LGHNA and CDR2 YSLEER. The V end lost 0 bases, the J end lost 6 bases, and 12 bases lay between the germline ends. The CDR3 is 14 residues long. The CDR3 protein is CASSQEQGRAEQYF. For the CDR3, the DNA is TGCGCCAGCAGCCAAGAGCAGGGTAGGGCCGAGCAGTACTTC.

The chain couples TRBV5-4 to TRBJ1-1; the D gene is possibly TRBD1 (6 bases). CDR3 size: 14 residues. V gave up 8 bases and J gave up 3 bases, with 17 bases separating them. The V gene's germline CDR1 is SGHNT and CDR2 YYREEE (reference sequence). The CDR3 loop reads CASSPGGADTEAFF. The CDR3 DNA sequence: TGTGCCAGTAGTCCGGGGGGGGCTGACACTGAAGCTTTCTTT.

The chain has TRBV5-1 and TRBJ2-1, with 13 nucleotides matching TRBD2. V was pared by 2 bases and J by 8 bases, with 10 bases of the junction left unmatched. CDR1 and CDR2 from the germline V gene are SGHRS and YFSETQ. The CDR3 sequence is 17 residues long. CDR3 residues: CASSLLAGGRQAYEQFF. CDR3 nucleotides: TGCGCCAGCAGCTTACTAGCGGGAGGGAGACAGGCATATGAGCAGTTCTTC.

This clone has more than one count but fewer than ten. This chain uses TRBV5-1 with TRBJ2-7; D possibly corresponds to TRBD1 (5 bases). CDR3 length: 12 amino acids. The germline CDR1 and CDR2 sequences are SGHRS and YFSETQ. Trimming pared 0 bases from V and 4 bases from J, leaving 5 bases between. CDR3 DNA: TGCGCCAGCAGCTTGGAGGGGTACGAGCAGTACTTC. Translated, it gives CASSLEGYEQYF.

This sequence joins TRBV18 and TRBJ2-1, with 12 bases matching TRBD2. The germline V gene encodes CDR1 KGHSH and CDR2 LQKENI. Trimming removed 6 bases from V and 10 bases from J; junction bases left unmatched: 13. This CDR3 has 16 amino acids. CDR3 in amino acids: CASSPSPSGGALEQFF. CDR3 nucleotide sequence: TGTGCCAGCTCCCCGTCCCCTAGCGGGGGGGCATTGGAGCAGTTCTTC.

The gene calls are TRBV29-1 and TRBJ2-1, with TRBD2 identical over 10 bases. The germline V gene encodes CDR1 SQVTM and CDR2 ANQGSEA. Trimming cost V 5 bases and J 10 bases; bases outside gene matches: 14. The CDR3 has 15 residues. The CDR3 is CSVNRRLAGEEEQFF. The CDR3, as DNA: TGCAGCGTTAATAGGAGGCTAGCGGGGGAGGAGGAGCAGTTCTTC.

The V call is TRBV7-2, the J call TRBJ2-2; D might be TRBD1 (5 bases). Germline CDR1 reads SGHTA; CDR2 reads FQGNSA. The CDR3 runs 17 residues. The germline V and J ends were trimmed by 5 bases and 6 bases, with 22 bases remaining between them. The CDR3 reads CASSPQGSPLAAGELFF. CDR3 in DNA: TGTGCCAGCAGCCCCCAGGGCAGTCCTTTGGCTGCCGGGGAGCTGTTTTTT.

The rearrangement joins TRBV5-1 to TRBJ1-1; the D is unclear. V lost 2 bases to trimming and J lost 3 bases, with 17 bases between them. Germline values: CDR1 SGHRS, CDR2 YFSETQ. The CDR3 extends over 16 amino acids. CDR3 sequence reads: CASSFVRGGLDTEAFF. The CDR3 DNA sequence: TGCGCCAGCAGCTTCGTTCGGGGAGGGTTGGACACTGAAGCTTTCTTT.

This clone has only a few counts. This rearrangement joins TRBV9 to TRBJ2-3, with TRBD1 matching 7 bases. The J segment lost 0 bases and the V segment lost 3 bases, leaving 10 bases of the junction unmatched. This CDR3 contains 17 residues. Germline-derived CDR1 and CDR2 are SGDLS and YYNGEE. The CDR3 nucleotides read TGTGCCAGCAGCGCCCCAGGGGGTTACAGAAGCACAGATACGCAGTATTTT. Translating gives CASSAPGGYRSTDTQYF.

The chain carries TRBV10-3 and TRBJ2-5, with D maybe TRBD2 (5 bases). Per germline, CDR1 ENHRY and CDR2 SYGVKD. This CDR3 has 14 amino acids. V lost 6 bases and J lost 4, with 15 bases in between. The DNA of the CDR3 is TGTGCCATCAGCTACCTCGGAGGACGAGAGACCCAGTACTTC. Translated: CAISYLGGRETQYF.

On this clone itself: Other nucleotide sequences from this sample produce the same CDR3. The rearrangement links TRBV29-1 to TRBJ1-3; D is uncertain. This CDR3 comprises 12 residues. The germline CDR1 and CDR2 sequences are SQVTM and ANQGSEA. Trimming stripped 6 bases from V and 0 bases from J, with 6 bases between. The CDR3 DNA follows: TGCAGCGTCAAGAGCTCTGGAAACACCATATATTTT. Protein sequence: CSVKSSGNTIYF.